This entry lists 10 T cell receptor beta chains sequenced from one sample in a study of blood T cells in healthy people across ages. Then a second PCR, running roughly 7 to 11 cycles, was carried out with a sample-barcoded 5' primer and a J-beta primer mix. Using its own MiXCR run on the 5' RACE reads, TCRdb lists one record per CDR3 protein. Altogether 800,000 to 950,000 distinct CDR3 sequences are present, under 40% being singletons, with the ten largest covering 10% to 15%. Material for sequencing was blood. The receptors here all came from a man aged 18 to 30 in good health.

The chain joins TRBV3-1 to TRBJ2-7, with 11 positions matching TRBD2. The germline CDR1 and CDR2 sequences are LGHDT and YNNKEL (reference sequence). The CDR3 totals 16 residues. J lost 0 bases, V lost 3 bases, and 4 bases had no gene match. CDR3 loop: CASSHPTSGASYEQYF. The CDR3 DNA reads TGTGCCAGCAGCCACCCGACTAGCGGGGCCTCCTACGAGCAGTACTTC.

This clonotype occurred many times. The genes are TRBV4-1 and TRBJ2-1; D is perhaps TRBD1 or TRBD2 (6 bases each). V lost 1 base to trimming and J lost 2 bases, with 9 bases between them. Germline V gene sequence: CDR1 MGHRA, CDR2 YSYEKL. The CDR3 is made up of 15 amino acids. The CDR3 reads CASSQGRDTYNEQFF. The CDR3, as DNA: TGCGCCAGCAGCCAAGGGCGGGACACCTACAATGAGCAGTTCTTC.

The CDR3 region is CASSQERGGRTDTQYF. CDR3 coding DNA: TGTGCCAGCAGCCAAGAACGGGGGGGCCGCACAGATACGCAGTATTTT. The rearrangement links TRBV4-2 to TRBJ2-3, with 8 bases matching TRBD2. The V segment lost 0 bases and the J segment 1 base; nucleotides outside the gene matches: 3. The CDR3 is 16 residues long. Germline V CDR1 and CDR2: LGHNA, YNFKEQ.

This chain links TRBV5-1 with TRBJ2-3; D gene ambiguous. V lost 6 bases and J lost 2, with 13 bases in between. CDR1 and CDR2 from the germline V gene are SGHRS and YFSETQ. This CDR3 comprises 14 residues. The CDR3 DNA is TGCGCCAGCAAAATTGATAACCCCACAGATACGCAGTATTTT. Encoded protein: CASKIDNPTDTQYF. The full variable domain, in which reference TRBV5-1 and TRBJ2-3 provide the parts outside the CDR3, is KAGVTQTPRYLIKTRGQQVTLSCSPISGHRSVSWYQQTPGQGLQFLFEYFSETQRNKGNFPGRFSGRQFSNSRSEMNVSTLELGDSALYLCASKIDNPTDTQYFGPGTRLTVL.

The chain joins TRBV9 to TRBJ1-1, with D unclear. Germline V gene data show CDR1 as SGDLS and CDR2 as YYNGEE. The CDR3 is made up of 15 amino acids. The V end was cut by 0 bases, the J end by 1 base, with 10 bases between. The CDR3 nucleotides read TGTGCCAGCAGCGTAGGTCTGGCTGCGAACACTGAAGCTTTCTTT. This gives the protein CASSVGLAANTEAFF.

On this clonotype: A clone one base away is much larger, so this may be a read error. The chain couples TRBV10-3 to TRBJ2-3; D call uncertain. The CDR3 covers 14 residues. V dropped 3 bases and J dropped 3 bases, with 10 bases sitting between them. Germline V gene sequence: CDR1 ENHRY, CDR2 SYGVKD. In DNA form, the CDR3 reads TGTGCCATCAGTGATCACGTGGATACAGATACGCAGTATTTT. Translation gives CAISDHVDTDTQYF.

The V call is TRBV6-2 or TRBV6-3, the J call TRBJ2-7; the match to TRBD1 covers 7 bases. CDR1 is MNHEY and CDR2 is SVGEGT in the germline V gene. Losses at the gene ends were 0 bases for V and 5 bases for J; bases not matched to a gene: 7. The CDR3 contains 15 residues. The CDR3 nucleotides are TGTGCCAGCAGTTACTCAGAGGGGGCGGTCAACGAGCAGTACTTC. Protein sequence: CASSYSEGAVNEQYF.

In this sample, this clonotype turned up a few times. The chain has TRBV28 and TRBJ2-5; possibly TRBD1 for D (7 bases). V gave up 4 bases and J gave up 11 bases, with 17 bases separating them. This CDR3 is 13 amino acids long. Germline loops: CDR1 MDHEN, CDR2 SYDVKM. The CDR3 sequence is CASSSETGTEQYF. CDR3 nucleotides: TGTGCCAGCAGTTCGGAGACAGGGACTGAGCAGTACTTC.

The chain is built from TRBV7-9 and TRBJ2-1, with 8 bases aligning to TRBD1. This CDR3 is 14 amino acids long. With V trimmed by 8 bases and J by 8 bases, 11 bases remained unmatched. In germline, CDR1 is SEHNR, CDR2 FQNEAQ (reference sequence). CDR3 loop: CASAVQGVSHEQFF. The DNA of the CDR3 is TGTGCCAGCGCCGTACAGGGGGTTAGCCATGAGCAGTTCTTC.

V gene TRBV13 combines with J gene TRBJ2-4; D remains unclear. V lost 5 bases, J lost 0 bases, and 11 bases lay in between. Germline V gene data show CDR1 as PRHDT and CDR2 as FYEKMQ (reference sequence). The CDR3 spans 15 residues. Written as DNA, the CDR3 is TGTGCCAGCAGCCCCGAAAGGGCAGCCAAAAACATTCAGTACTTC. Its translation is CASSPERAAKNIQYF.